The rows below give T cell receptor beta chains drawn from one sample of a study of EBV T-cell therapy then PD-1 blockade in nasopharyngeal carcinoma. Profiled with immunoSEQ multiplex PCR; TCRdb holds only in-frame clones, not every one. The data hold tens of thousands of clones, with 80% to 90% observed a single time. Their target antigens are unknown. Sequenced here: CD8+ T cells from blood, sampled around day 300 from a patient whose treatment included autologous EBV-specific T cells and nivolumab. The receptors stem from a middle-aged man with nasopharyngeal carcinoma. Both conserved end residues are part of each CDR3. D genes are given only for firm matches. Some rows mark clone size as missing; the rest say once, few, many or name a class of expanded clone.

>TRBJ1-5|TRBV25-1|few|.
TGTGCCAGCAGTGATGAGGGGGGAAACAATCAGCCCCAGCATTTT
CASSDEGGNNQPQHF
>TRBJ2-7|TRBV6-5|few|TRBD1
TGTGCCAGCAGTTCCCACCGGACAGGGGTTTCCTACGAGCAGTACTTC
CASSSHRTGVSYEQYF
>TRBJ2-7|TRBV27|.|TRBD1
TGTGCCAGCAGTTTGTCCCCCGGGACAGGGACCTACGAGCAGTACTTC
CASSLSPGTGTYEQYF
>TRBJ2-7|TRBV6-1|.|TRBD2
TGTGCCAGCAGTGAAGCTAGCGGGGGGGTCTACGAGCAGTACTTC
CASSEASGGVYEQYF
>TRBJ2-1|TRBV6-1|.|.
TGTGCCAGCAGTGAAGTTGGACTCCAGAGTTTTTACAATGAGCAGTTCTTC
CASSEVGLQSFYNEQFF
>TRBJ2-7|TRBV27|.|.
TGTGCCAGCAGTCACCCCGGCAGGGTGAACTACGAGCAGTACTTC
CASSHPGRVNYEQYF
>TRBJ1-5|TRBV7-9|few|.
TGTGCCAGCGGAGAATACAGGGATCAGCCCCAGCATTTT
CASGEYRDQPQHF
>TRBJ1-5|TRBV7-9|.|.
TGTGCCAGCAGCTTAGTCGGCAGGGGAAATCAGCCCCAGCATTTT
CASSLVGRGNQPQHF
>TRBJ2-7|TRBV7-6|few|.
TGTGCCAGCAGCTGGGGCTCCGGGACCTACGAGCAGTACTTC
CASSWGSGTYEQYF
>TRBJ1-3|TRBV19|once|.
TGTGCCAGCCGGGAGGGTATCACTGGAAACACCATATATTTT
CASREGITGNTIYF
>TRBJ2-1|TRBV27|.|TRBD2
TGTGCCAGCAGTTCTAGCGGGTCAAACAATGAGCAGTTCTTC
CASSSSGSNNEQFF
>TRBJ2-6|TRBV7-9|.|.
TGTGCCAGCAGCTCGCCATCCAGGGAGTCACGGTCCGGGGCCAACGTCCTGACTTTC
CASSSPSRESRSGANVLTF
>TRBJ2-7|TRBV27|.|TRBD2
TGTGCCAGCAGTGGAGCGGGGTTCACCTACGAGCAGTACTTC
CASSGAGFTYEQYF
>TRBJ1-6|TRBV4-1|.|.
TGCGCCAGCAGCCAAGACTGGGGAAATTCACCCCTCCACTTT
CASSQDWGNSPLHF
>TRBJ2-4|TRBV7-2|.|.
TGTGCCAGCAGCTTAGCGTCTCATCGGACACCCCTGTACTTC
CASSLASHRTPLYF